These T cell receptor beta chains were read from a single sample in a study of CD8 T cells in ankylosing spondylitis. Each CDR3 protein gets one entry after TCRdb re-called the 5' RACE reads with MiXCR. The sample comprises under 850,000 distinct CDR3 sequences, roughly 20% of which are singletons, and around a fifth rests with the top ten. Sequenced input: blood, either unsorted or a sorted T cell fraction (not recorded which). The receptors were sampled from a male donor with ankylosing spondylitis. Both conserved end residues are part of each CDR3. The D gene is left open where the match is weak. A row's size may be missing; if present it is once, few, many or a size class.

j_gene,v_gene,abundance,d_gene,CDR3nt,CDR3aa
TRBJ2-5,TRBV25-1,few,.,TGTGCCAGCACCTACAAAGAAGAGACCCAGTACTTC,CASTYKEETQYF
TRBJ1-5,TRBV7-2,few,.,TGTGCCAGCAGCTTAGACATAAGACAGCCCCAGCATTTT,CASSLDIRQPQHF
TRBJ1-5,TRBV6-1,.,.,TGTGCCACCACACCGGAGAGGGTGCGGAATCAGCCCCAGCATTTT,CATTPERVRNQPQHF
TRBJ2-2,TRBV7-6,.,.,TGTGCCAGCAGCTTGGTGCACACCGGGGAGCTGTTTTTT,CASSLVHTGELFF
TRBJ1-6,TRBV12-3/TRBV12-4,.,.,TGTGCCAGCAGCCCAAACAGGAATTCACCCCTCCACTTT,CASSPNRNSPLHF
TRBJ1-1,TRBV5-1,few,TRBD1,TGCGCCAGCAGCCTAGGACAGGCTATGAACACTGAAGCTTTCTTT,CASSLGQAMNTEAFF
TRBJ1-3,TRBV14,once,.,TGTGCCAGCAGCCAAGTTCTGGGGCCTGGTGGAAACACCATATATTTT,CASSQVLGPGGNTIYF
TRBJ2-3,TRBV29-1,.,.,TGCAGCGTGGGGATTGCCATAGGGGATACGCAGTATTTT,CSVGIAIGDTQYF
TRBJ1-6,TRBV4-2,few,.,TGTGCCAGCAGCCAAGATCGGGATCTCAAACGAGCAGATTCACCCCTCCACTTT,CASSQDRDLKRADSPLHF
TRBJ2-3,TRBV29-1,few,.,TGCAGCGTGAGGGATAGCAGCACAGATACGCAGTATTTT,CSVRDSSTDTQYF
TRBJ1-1,TRBV9,many,.,TGTGCCAGCAGCGTAGAATTGAACACTGAAGCTTTCTTT,CASSVELNTEAFF
TRBJ1-5,TRBV28,.,.,TGTGCCAGCAGTTTACGGGCCAGCAATCAGCCCCAGCATTTT,CASSLRASNQPQHF
TRBJ2-7,TRBV5-5,.,.,TGTGCCAGCAGCTTAACGAATTCCGGGGTAAGCTCCTACGAGCAGTACTTC,CASSLTNSGVSSYEQYF
TRBJ2-3,TRBV18,.,TRBD2,TGTGCCAGCTCACCAAGACATACTAGCGGTTACACAGATACGCAGTATTTT,CASSPRHTSGYTDTQYF
TRBJ1-1,TRBV5-1,few,.,TGCGCCACCTCGGACGGATTGAACACTGAAGCTTTCTTT,CATSDGLNTEAFF
TRBJ2-1,TRBV5-1,few,TRBD1,TGCGCCAGCAGCTTACGACAGGGGGCTGCCAATGAGCAGTTCTTC,CASSLRQGAANEQFF
TRBJ1-1,TRBV5-1,many,.,TGCGCCAGCAGCTTGGTCCAGGGATCGGAGACTGAAGCTTTCTTT,CASSLVQGSETEAFF
TRBJ2-1,TRBV7-2,few,TRBD1,TGTGCCAGCAGCCGTGACGCGGACAGGATCTACAATGAGCAGTTCTTC,CASSRDADRIYNEQFF
TRBJ2-4,TRBV5-1,few,TRBD2,TGCGCCAGCAGCTCGACCGGGACTAGCGGAAACATTCAGTACTTC,CASSSTGTSGNIQYF
TRBJ1-4,TRBV18,few,.,TGTGCCAGCTCACCCACGGGGGCGGGTGCAACTAATGAAAAACTGTTTTTT,CASSPTGAGATNEKLFF
TRBJ2-6,TRBV12-3/TRBV12-4,few,.,TGTGCCAGCAGCTCCGACCGAGCCTCTGGGGCCAACGTCCTGACTTTC,CASSSDRASGANVLTF
TRBJ2-2,TRBV6-1,few,TRBD2,TGTGCCAGCAGTGATAGGGACGGCGGGACTAGCGGGGTCGGGGAGCTGTTTTTT,CASSDRDGGTSGVGELFF
TRBJ2-4,TRBV5-1,few,.,TGCGCCAGCAGCTTGGAGTTGGGGGCCGGCAAAAACATTCAGTACTTC,CASSLELGAGKNIQYF
TRBJ1-1,TRBV27,few,.,TGTGCCAGCAGTTTATCAATGGTCCCGAACACTGAAGCTTTCTTT,CASSLSMVPNTEAFF
TRBJ1-4,TRBV28,.,TRBD1,TGTGCCAGCGGCCAGGGGGGTTCTAATGAAAAACTGTTTTTT,CASGQGGSNEKLFF
TRBJ2-2,TRBV27,.,TRBD1,TGTGCCAGCAGAGCCCGACAGGGGAACACCGGGGAGCTGTTTTTT,CASRARQGNTGELFF
TRBJ2-4,TRBV5-6,.,.,TGTGCCAGCAGCTTGAATCGGGACATTCAGTACTTC,CASSLNRDIQYF
TRBJ2-1,TRBV30,.,.,TGTGCCTGGAGTGTAGGCCCCAATGAGCAGTTCTTC,CAWSVGPNEQFF
TRBJ2-1,TRBV4-3,few,TRBD1,TGCGCCAGCAGCCACAGACAGGGGTCCTACAATGAGCAGTTCTTC,CASSHRQGSYNEQFF
TRBJ2-1,TRBV6-2/TRBV6-3,.,TRBD2,TGTGCCAGCAGTTACGAAGCGGGAGAGGTTGATGAGCAGTTCTTC,CASSYEAGEVDEQFF
TRBJ2-1,TRBV7-3,.,.,TGTGCCAGCAGCTTATTTGGGGGGGGCAACAATGAGCAGTTCTTC,CASSLFGGGNNEQFF
TRBJ1-6,TRBV7-3,.,.,TGTGCCAGCAGCTCGGACCCTAATTCACCCCTCCACTTT,CASSSDPNSPLHF
TRBJ2-4,TRBV12-3/TRBV12-4,.,TRBD2,TGTGCCAGCAGTTTAACCGTGTTAGCGGGGCACATTCAGTACTTC,CASSLTVLAGHIQYF
TRBJ2-7,TRBV12-3/TRBV12-4,.,TRBD1,TGTGCCAGCAGTCCGCCGACAGGGGTCGAGTACTTC,CASSPPTGVEYF
TRBJ2-7,TRBV12-3/TRBV12-4,few,.,TGTGCCAGCAGTTGGGGGGAATCCTACGAGCAGTACTTC,CASSWGESYEQYF
TRBJ2-3,TRBV12-3/TRBV12-4,.,.,TGTGCCAGCAGTTCAGTGCAGGGTAGCACAGATACGCAGTATTTT,CASSSVQGSTDTQYF
TRBJ2-7,TRBV4-1,few,.,TGCGCCAGCAGCGGCCCAAGGGGTGAGCAGTACTTC,CASSGPRGEQYF
TRBJ2-1,TRBV4-3,many,.,TGCGCCAGCAGCCCCCAGACGCTAGCTAGTGAGCAGTTCTTC,CASSPQTLASEQFF
TRBJ2-3,TRBV20-1,many,.,TGCAGTGCTAGCCTCAGCACAGATACGCAGTATTTT,CSASLSTDTQYF
TRBJ2-7,TRBV18,few,.,TGTGCCAGCTCACCACCCCAATGGGGGAGGCAGTACTTC,CASSPPQWGRQYF
TRBJ2-7,TRBV7-2,.,.,TGTGCCAGCAGCTTAGGCGGCTTCTCCTACGAGCAGTACTTC,CASSLGGFSYEQYF
TRBJ1-1,TRBV6-1,.,TRBD1,TGTGCCAGCAACCCAGACAGGGCCGGCACTGAAGCTTTCTTT,CASNPDRAGTEAFF
TRBJ1-4,TRBV4-1,few,.,TGCGCCAGCAGCCAAGAGGGGGTCTTTGAAAAACTGTTTTTT,CASSQEGVFEKLFF
TRBJ1-1,TRBV6-1,.,.,TGTGCCAGCAGTGAACGGGGCAGGGGAACGGCTGAAGCTTTCTTT,CASSERGRGTAEAFF
TRBJ2-5,TRBV30,.,TRBD1,TGTGCCTGGAGGGACGTGGGACAGGGAGGAGAGACCCAGTACTTC,CAWRDVGQGGETQYF
TRBJ2-7,TRBV20-1,.,.,TGCAGTGCTAGAGTGGCAGGTGTCTCCTACGAGCAGTACTTC,CSARVAGVSYEQYF
TRBJ2-2,TRBV30,few,.,TGTGCCGGCCGGGGAACCGGGGAGCTGTTTTTT,CAGRGTGELFF